This T cell receptor beta chain is from a study of T cell changes during pregnancy in multiple sclerosis. Trimming at V came to 1 base and at J to 3 bases, leaving 2 bases not matched to a gene. There are 15 residues in the CDR3. Germline V CDR1 and CDR2: MGHRA, YSYEKL. TCRdb's table, derived via immunoSEQ multiplex PCR, lists solely in-frame clones and lacks some. The sample has approximately 37,000 clones; about 90% are singletons. This TCR derives from a female donor with multiple sclerosis, enrolled in a pregnancy study. The input for sequencing was CD4+ T cells from peripheral blood mononuclear cells, taken before pregnancy. V and J are TRBV4-1 and TRBJ1-4; the match to TRBD1 covers 7 bases. CDR3 amino acids: CASSQVGTANEKLFF. DNA of the CDR3: TGCGCCAGCAGCCAAGTCGGGACAGCTAATGAAAAACTGTTTTTT.